The clone carrying this T cell receptor beta chain occurred a few times. V gave up 0 bases and J gave up 0 bases, with 6 bases separating them. Germline CDR1 is SGHDT and CDR2 is YYEEEE. The length of the CDR3 is 14 residues. The data stem from a study of T cells after yellow fever vaccination. Study at large: Sorting on CD3, CD45RA, CCR7 and CD95 yielded EM, EMRA, CM and Tscm memory subsets. Overall study results and limits: For sorted memory subsets on day 0, almost all vaccine-responding clonotypes were undetectable.

TCRdb used MiXCR to reprocess the 5' RACE reads, holding one entry per CDR3 protein. The table includes around 30,000 distinct CDR3 sequences, 6.3% detected once. The TCR comes from a man aged 25 to 40 who received the YFV17D yellow fever vaccine. The chain recombines TRBV5-6 with TRBJ1-1; D remains ambiguous. The starting material was PBMCs, either bulk or a sorted T-cell subset (CD4+, CD8+, memory, or dextramer-sorted; not recorded which), obtained on the day of the yellow fever booster vaccination. CDR3 in amino acids: CASSLAQLNTEAFF. In nucleotides, the CDR3 is TGTGCCAGCAGCTTGGCACAGCTGAACACTGAAGCTTTCTTT. Full variable domain (rest looked up from reference TRBV5-6 and TRBJ1-1): DAGVTQSPTHLIKTRGQQVTLRCSPKSGHDTVSWYQQALGQGPQFIFQYYEEEERQRGNFPDRFSGHQFPNYSSELNVNALLLGDSALYLCASSLAQLNTEAFFGQGTRLTVV.